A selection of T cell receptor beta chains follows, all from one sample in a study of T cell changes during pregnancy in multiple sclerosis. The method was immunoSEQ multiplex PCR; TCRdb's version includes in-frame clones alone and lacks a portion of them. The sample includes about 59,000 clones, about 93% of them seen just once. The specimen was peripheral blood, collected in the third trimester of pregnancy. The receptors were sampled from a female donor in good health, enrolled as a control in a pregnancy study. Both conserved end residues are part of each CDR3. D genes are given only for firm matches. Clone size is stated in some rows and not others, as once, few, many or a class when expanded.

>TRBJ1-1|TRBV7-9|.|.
TGTGCCAGCAGCTTAAACCGGGGAGCTTTCTTT
CASSLNRGAFF
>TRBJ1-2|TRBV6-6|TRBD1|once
TGTGCCAGCAGTTACCGGGACAGGGTACAAGGCTACACCTTC
CASSYRDRVQGYTF
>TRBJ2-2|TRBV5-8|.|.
TGTGCGACCAGGGATAGGACGAACACCGGGGAGCTGTTTTTT
CATRDRTNTGELFF
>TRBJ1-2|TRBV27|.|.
TGTGCCAGCAGTTCCCAAGCCAACTATGGCTACACCTTC
CASSSQANYGYTF
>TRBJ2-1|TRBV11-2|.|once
TGTGCCAGCAGTTTCTTAGCGTATGAGCAGTTCTTC
CASSFLAYEQFF
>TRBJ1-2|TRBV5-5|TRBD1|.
TGTGCCAGCAGCTTGGTTCCAACAGGGGGCTATGGCTACACCTTC
CASSLVPTGGYGYTF
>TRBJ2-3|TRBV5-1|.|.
TGCGCCAGCAGCTTGGAGGGGTCAGATACGCAGTATTTT
CASSLEGSDTQYF
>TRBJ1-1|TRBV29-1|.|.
TGCAGCGTTTGGGGCAGGGGCACTGAAGCTTTCTTT
CSVWGRGTEAFF
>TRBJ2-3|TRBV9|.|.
TGTGCCAGCAGCTCGGGGACTCGGGATACGCAGTATTTT
CASSSGTRDTQYF
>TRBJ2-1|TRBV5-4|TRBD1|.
TGTGCCAGCAGCTTGATGGGGACAGGGGGGAATGAGCAGTTCTTC
CASSLMGTGGNEQFF
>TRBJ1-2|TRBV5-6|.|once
TGTGCCAGCAGCACCCACCCGACAGAAGGCTACACCTTC
CASSTHPTEGYTF
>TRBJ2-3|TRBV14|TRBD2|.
TGTGCCAGCAGCCAAGAGGGACTAGCGGGGGTCGGGACGCAGTATTTT
CASSQEGLAGVGTQYF
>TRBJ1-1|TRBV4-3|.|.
TGCGCCAGCAGCCAGCAGGAGAACACTGAAGCTTTCTTT
CASSQQENTEAFF
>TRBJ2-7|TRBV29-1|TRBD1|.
TGCAGCGTCGCTCTCCGACAGGGGGACGAGCAGTACTTC
CSVALRQGDEQYF
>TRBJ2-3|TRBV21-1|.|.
TGTGCCAGCAGCAAGATCTGGGGGGGCGCATGGGATACGCAGTATTTT
CASSKIWGGAWDTQYF
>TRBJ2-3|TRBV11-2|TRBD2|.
TGTGCCAGCAGCTTAGGTCGACTAGCGGGAGCGATAGATACGCAGTATTTT
CASSLGRLAGAIDTQYF
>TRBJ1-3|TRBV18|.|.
TGTGCCAGCTCACCAGGAGCAGCATCCTCTGGAAACACCATATATTTT
CASSPGAASSGNTIYF
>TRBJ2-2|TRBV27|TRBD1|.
TGTGCCAGCAGTCCTCGGGACAGGGGAGAGTCCACCGGGGAGCTGTTTTTT
CASSPRDRGESTGELFF
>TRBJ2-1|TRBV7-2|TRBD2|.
TGTGCCAGCAGCTTTACCGGGGGGAGCTCCTACAATGAGCAGTTCTTC
CASSFTGGSSYNEQFF
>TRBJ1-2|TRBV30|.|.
TGTGCCTGGAGTGTACTTAGGGGCGGGAATGGCTACACCTTC
CAWSVLRGGNGYTF
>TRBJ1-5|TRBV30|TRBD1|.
TGTGCCTGGAGTGTCGACAGGGAAAGTCAGCCCCAGCATTTT
CAWSVDRESQPQHF
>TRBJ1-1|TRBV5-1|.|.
TGCGCCAGCAGCTTGTATAGGGGTTCGGACACTGAAGCTTTCTTT
CASSLYRGSDTEAFF
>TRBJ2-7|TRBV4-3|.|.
TGCGCCAGCAGCCAAGAAATCATGGGGAGAGCCTACGAGCAGTACTTC
CASSQEIMGRAYEQYF
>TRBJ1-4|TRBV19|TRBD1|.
TGTGCCAGTCAACGGACAGGGGGTGAAGCAACTAATGAAAAACTGTTTTTT
CASQRTGGEATNEKLFF
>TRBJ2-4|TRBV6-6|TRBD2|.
TGTGCCAGCGGTAGAGGGGCGGCGGGGGTCAAAAACATTCAGTACTTC
CASGRGAAGVKNIQYF
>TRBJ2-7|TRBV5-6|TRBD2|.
TGTGCCAGCAGTCAAGGACTAGCGGGGTTCGAGCAGTACTTC
CASSQGLAGFEQYF
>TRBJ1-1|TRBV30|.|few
TGTGCCTGGAGCTCTAGGGGAAACACTGAAGCTTTCTTT
CAWSSRGNTEAFF
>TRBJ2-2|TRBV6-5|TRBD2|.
TGTGCCAGCAGTTCTAGCGGAGCTGCGAACACCGGGGAGCTGTTTTTT
CASSSSGAANTGELFF
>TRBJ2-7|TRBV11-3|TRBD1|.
TGTGCCAGCAGCCAGCCGGGACAGGTCGACGAGCAGTACTTC
CASSQPGQVDEQYF
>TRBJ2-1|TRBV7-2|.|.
TGTGCCAGCAGCTTAGGACAGGCAACCTACAATGAGCAGTTCTTC
CASSLGQATYNEQFF
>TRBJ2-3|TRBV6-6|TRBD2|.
TGTGCCAGCAGTTACGTAGCGGGAGGTTCGACAGATACGCAGTATTTT
CASSYVAGGSTDTQYF
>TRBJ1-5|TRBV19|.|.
TGTGCCAGTAGTCCCTCCCGGGGAAGCAATCAGCCCCAGCATTTT
CASSPSRGSNQPQHF
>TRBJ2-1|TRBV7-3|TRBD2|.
TGTGCCAGCAGCTACACTCCTAGCGGGGGAGTTGACAATGAGCAGTTCTTC
CASSYTPSGGVDNEQFF
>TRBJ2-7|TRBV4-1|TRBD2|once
TGCGCCAGCAGCCTCGGGAGGGCCTTGTCCTACGAGCAGTACTTC
CASSLGRALSYEQYF
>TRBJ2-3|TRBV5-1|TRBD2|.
TGCGCCAGCAGCCCCCGGGGACTAGCGATTTCCACAGATACGCAGTATTTT
CASSPRGLAISTDTQYF
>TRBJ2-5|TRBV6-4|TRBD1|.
TGTGCCAGCCGGGGACAGGTCCAAGAGACCCAGTACTTC
CASRGQVQETQYF
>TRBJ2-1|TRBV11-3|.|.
TGTGCCAGCAGCCCCGAGCGGACTTATTCCCTAGTCTTC
CASSPERTYSLVF
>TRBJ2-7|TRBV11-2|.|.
TGTGCCAGCAGCCGCGGAAACCAAGACTACTACGAGCAGTACTTC
CASSRGNQDYYEQYF
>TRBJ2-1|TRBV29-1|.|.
TGCAGCGTTTTGGGGGCTACAGATAATGAGCAGTTCTTC
CSVLGATDNEQFF
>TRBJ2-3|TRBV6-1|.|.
TGTGCCAGCAGCGGCGGAGGGCTGGGCACAGATACGCAGTATTTT
CASSGGGLGTDTQYF
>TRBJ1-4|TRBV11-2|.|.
TGTGCCAGCAGCTTAGGGGGGGTAGAGGATGAAAAACTGTTTTTT
CASSLGGVEDEKLFF
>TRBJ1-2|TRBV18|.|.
TGTGCCAGCTCACCCCCCGGGGGGGTAGGCTATGGCTACACCTTC
CASSPPGGVGYGYTF
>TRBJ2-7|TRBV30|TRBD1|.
TGTGCCGCTATAGGGGGCGAAAACTCCTACGAGCAGTACTTC
CAAIGGENSYEQYF
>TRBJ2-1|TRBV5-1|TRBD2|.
TGCGCCAGCAGCTACCGGACTAGCGAAATCTACAATGAGCAGTTCTTC
CASSYRTSEIYNEQFF